The rows below give T cell receptor beta chains drawn from one sample of a study of early T cells in non-severe SARS-CoV-2 infection. TCRdb re-called the 5' RACE reads with MiXCR, one entry per CDR3 protein. The table shows some 30,000 distinct CDR3 sequences, with 3% to 5% occurring only once. The sequenced sample was whole blood. The receptor set was obtained from an adult who was a healthcare worker with PCR-confirmed SARS-CoV-2 infection or an uninfected control (not recorded which). CDR3s include the opening cysteine and the closing phenylalanine or tryptophan. Each record gives: clone size, D gene, V gene, J gene, CDR3 DNA, CDR3 protein. D genes are given only for firm matches. Clone size is not always given. Where it is, it says once, few, many or a class for expanded clones.

many,.,TRBV25-1,TRBJ1-2,TGTGCCAGCAGTTCGTCCTTCTATGGCTACACCTTC,CASSSSFYGYTF
many,.,TRBV27,TRBJ2-1,TGTGCCAGCAGTTTCCTGACAGTATACAATGAGCAGTTCTTC,CASSFLTVYNEQFF
.,.,TRBV19,TRBJ2-5,TGTGCCAGTAGCAGGAACGTGTTCGACGGACAAGAGACCCAGTACTTC,CASSRNVFDGQETQYF
few,.,TRBV9,TRBJ1-4,TGTGCCAGCAGCGTAGACACCGGGGCAACTAATGAAAAACTGTTTTTT,CASSVDTGATNEKLFF
few,.,TRBV20-1,TRBJ2-3,TGCAGTGCTGGGACAGATACGCAGTATTTT,CSAGTDTQYF
many,TRBD1,TRBV5-4,TRBJ1-2,TGTGCCAGCAGCTGGATAGGACAGGGGGCGCTTGGCTACACCTTC,CASSWIGQGALGYTF
few,.,TRBV14,TRBJ2-5,TGTGCCAGCAGCCAAGGTCTCACCGGCGGGTTGGAGACCCAGTACTTC,CASSQGLTGGLETQYF
many,.,TRBV24-1,TRBJ2-1,TGTGCCACCAGTGATCCGGCAGGGGTAGTTGGCAGCTACAATGAGCAGTTCTTC,CATSDPAGVVGSYNEQFF
many,.,TRBV5-1,TRBJ1-2,TGCGCCAGCAGCTTGGGACAGGTGCGTGGCTACACCTTC,CASSLGQVRGYTF
few,.,TRBV7-2,TRBJ1-5,TGTGCCAGCAGCTTAGCCCCACAAGGGTATAGCAATCAGCCCCAGCATTTT,CASSLAPQGYSNQPQHF
many,.,TRBV10-2,TRBJ1-1,TGCGCCAGCAGTGAGTCGATCGGCCAAATGAACACTGAAGCTTTCTTT,CASSESIGQMNTEAFF
many,.,TRBV7-2,TRBJ2-5,TGTGCCAGCAGCTTAGCAGCTCAGGGTGTGCAAGAGACCCAGTACTTC,CASSLAAQGVQETQYF
many,.,TRBV6-1,TRBJ2-1,TGTGCCAGCAGTGTTAGGGGTCACTTCAACAATGAGCAGTTCTTC,CASSVRGHFNNEQFF
many,TRBD2,TRBV2,TRBJ2-3,TGTGCCAGCAGCGCTGGACTAGCGGGGGGCACAGATACGCAGTATTTT,CASSAGLAGGTDTQYF
many,TRBD2,TRBV10-3,TRBJ2-1,TGTGCCATCAGTGAGTCACTAGCGGGAGATAATGAGCAGTTCTTC,CAISESLAGDNEQFF
.,.,TRBV6-2/TRBV6-3,TRBJ2-7,TGTGCCAGCAGTTACCGGGGCCTCCTGGGCGTCGAGCAGTACTTC,CASSYRGLLGVEQYF
many,.,TRBV10-3,TRBJ2-5,TGTGCCATCAGTCCGGCCACCCAAGAGACCCAGTACTTC,CAISPATQETQYF
many,.,TRBV7-2,TRBJ2-7,TGTGCCAGCAGCTTCGGGGGAAACTCCTACGAGCAGTACTTC,CASSFGGNSYEQYF
many,.,TRBV19,TRBJ2-1,TGTGCCAGTAGTATGGTGTGGGCACGCCTGTACAATGAGCAGTTCTTC,CASSMVWARLYNEQFF
many,TRBD1,TRBV2,TRBJ1-5,TGTGCCAGCAGACCCGATGTAGTGACAGGGTTCAATCAGCCCCAGCATTTT,CASRPDVVTGFNQPQHF
many,.,TRBV25-1,TRBJ2-2,TGTGCCAACAACACCACCGGGGGATTTACAGGGGCGAACACCGGGGAGCTGTTTTTT,CANNTTGGFTGANTGELFF
many,.,TRBV5-1,TRBJ2-5,TGCGCCAGCAAGAAGCCGGACCAAGAGACCCAGTACTTC,CASKKPDQETQYF